This T cell receptor (beta chain) was captured in a study of shared clonotypes between healthy human individuals (dated by TCRdb to 2018 to 2020). For context, the study as a whole: The cohort included three men and a couple of women between 18 and 49 years of age. For each donor, CD4 naive and CD4 memory were each run on three plates, CD8 naive on two plates, and CD8 memory on one plate. To estimate repertoire size and how much clonotype sharing occurs between individuals, the study deeply sequenced the blood TCR repertoires of 5 or 6 healthy adults. To increase sequencing depth and limit assay-specific biases, different laboratories used diverse techniques to prepare libraries and sequence TCR repertoires. Each donor's leukapheresis produced roughly between roughly 0.85 and 9.5 billion PBMCs.

The germline V gene sets CDR1 to MGHRA and CDR2 to YSYEKL. From the cysteine through the phenylalanine, the CDR3 covers 17 amino acids. Kept here is only the CDR3 DNA, which spans 51 bases and is read in frame from base 1. At the junction V is shortened by 1 base and J by 3 bases; bases outside the gene matches: 8. Study-wide findings and limitations: Sampling was restricted to blood, and TCR repertoires in tissue are likely to differ from TCR repertoires in blood. Pairwise subsampling led to the expectation that sequencing depth would affect the degree of clonotype sharing among donors. Compared with non-shared clonotypes, the clonotypes found in all four sorted-subset donors had higher generation probabilities. Across a handful of donors, around 5% of naive CD4, 3% to 4% of naive CD8, approximately 2.5% of memory CD4, and under 0.45% of memory CD8 clonotypes were shared. Because the study included only a small number of donors, the genetic and exposure-history diversity represented was limited. Larger estimated clonotype richness was generally found for naive subsets than for memory subsets. Rarefaction of sorted-subset datasets indicated incomplete sequencing despite the large sequencing depth.

The donors were healthy, HIV-negative adults with no recently reported acute infections or vaccinations. Every donor was a Caucasian adult living in Nashville, Tennessee, USA. CD4+ T cells were enriched through magnetic negative selection, after which naive cells were positively selected on CD45RA and the remaining negative fraction served as the memory subset. Blood was collected by leukapheresis, and PBMCs were isolated by Ficoll-Histopaque density gradient centrifugation and then cryopreserved in liquid nitrogen vapor phase. Analytical flow cytometry was used to check the purity and quantity of every magnetically sorted T cell population. Genomic DNA was isolated from every sorted fraction and measured by UV absorbance on a Nanodrop 2000c. Regarding this clone: The specificity of this receptor is unknown. Base quality data are lacking; no much larger clone is found one base away.

Using the deep immunoSEQ assay, TCR CDR3 regions were amplified from genomic DNA by multiplex PCR. For each cell subset, the extracted genomic DNA was distributed evenly across all wells of several immunoSEQ 96-well plates, and each plate served as one replicate. Each replicate PCR for sorted subsets received about 210 ng genomic DNA, equal to some 32,000 T cell genomes. Purified libraries were quantified with a Qubit 3.0 fluorometer, sized on a Bioanalyzer 2100, and re-quantified with the KAPA Library Quantification kit. Each immunoSEQ 96-well plate was sequenced on its own single-read 150-cycle Illumina NextSeq 550 flow cell. For the original study's pipeline: The immunoSEQ output contained only junctional sequences without quality scores, so filtering could not match that applied to full-length reads. Sequences were annotated with PyIR, a Python wrapper for IgBLAST v1.9, and V/J genes and CDR3 were assigned using IMGT germline references. Reads were filtered out if the reads had weak V/J assignments (E-value above 1e-6), no CDR3, stop codons, out-of-frame junctions, or ambiguous translated residues. V3J clonotypes were defined by identical inferred V gene, J gene, and CDR3 amino acid sequence. Percentage overlap between repertoires was calculated by dividing the number of shared unique clonotypes by the size of the smaller repertoire. Three approaches were used to assess repertoire richness: RTK rarefaction, the Chao1 estimator, and Recon v2.1 estimates of unobserved clonotypes. OLGA was used to compute generation probabilities for all TCRbeta clonotypes that the gDNA method yielded from a handful of donors. Here the immuneACCESS table is served through TCRdb, limited to in-frame sequences with V and J called. Missing clones are a known gap in these copies; in checked studies unresolved V genes cover under half, and the rest lacks a known reason. That table furnishes V, J and clone size, whereas the DNA furnished D and trimming. The sample table contains about 1 million clones; only one count was recorded for approximately 72% of them. Approximately 1.5% of the sample rests with the top ten.

The source material was memory CD4+ T cells sorted from blood. The sample's cell subset or site label, in plain terms: CD45RA-negative fraction. The chain links TRBV4-1 with TRBJ2-5; 10 bases in the junction line up with TRBD2. This TCR derives from a man younger than 35 in good health. The CDR3 corresponds to CASSQGMSGGVEETQYF. The nucleotides read TGCGCCAGCAGCCAAGGAATGAGCGGGGGGGTGGAAGAGACCCAGTACTTC.